This T cell receptor beta chain was documented in a study of CD8 T cells in ankylosing spondylitis. TCRdb redid the calling of the 5' RACE reads with MiXCR, one entry per CDR3 protein. The table has about 840,000 distinct CDR3 sequences, approximately 12% seen once; the top ten hold under 0.6%. In its sample, this clonotype was seen a few times. Its antigen is still unknown. The germline V gene has CDR1 SGHRS and CDR2 YFSETQ. V lost 4 bases to trimming and J lost 7 bases; unmatched junction nucleotides: 11. This CDR3 comprises 15 residues. Points from the study as a whole: Blood of patients with ankylosing spondylitis appeared to be characterized by a TCR beta motif of several highly homologous variants. Significant enrichment of disease-linked clones was reportedly seen in matched ankylosing spondylitis synovial fluid.

The rearrangement joins TRBV5-1 to TRBJ2-7, with TRBD1 identical over 10 bases. The sample consisted of blood, either unsorted or a sorted T cell fraction (not recorded which). This receptor was taken from a male donor with ankylosing spondylitis. CDR3 nucleotides: TGCGCCAGCAGCCCCCCGGGGGACAGGGGTAAAGAGCAGTACTTC. Protein product: CASSPPGDRGKEQYF.